This T cell receptor beta chain was found in a study of blood T cell repertoires in COVID-19. Original processing notes: Estimates of nucleated cell counts were drawn from the amplification of reference gene primers. The assay was immunoSEQ multiplex PCR, and TCRdb's table has in-frame clones only and misses some. V and J calls and clone size follow that table, whereas D and trimming were derived from the DNA. The table shows over 90,000 clones, with around four fifths occurring only once. CDR1 and CDR2 (germline): LGHDT, YNNKEL (reference sequence). Trimming took off 3 bases at V and 4 bases at J, with 7 bases between the two ends. This CDR3 contains 13 residues.

The chain is built from TRBV3-1 (or the pseudogene TRBV3-2) and TRBJ1-3; perhaps TRBD1 as D (5 bases). The TCR originated in a man between 60 and 75 years old with active or convalescent COVID-19. The sample taken for sequencing was peripheral blood. Here the CDR3 DNA reads TGTGCCAGCAGCCACAGACAGGGAAACACCATATATTTT. This gives the protein CASSHRQGNTIYF.